What follows is one T cell receptor (beta chain) and its context. These data originate in a study of T cell responses to AZD1222 COVID-19 vaccine. The CDR3 has 15 amino acids. V shed 1 base and J 3 bases; nucleotides not matched to a gene: 5. CDR1 MDHEN and CDR2 SYDVKM come from the germline V gene. The repertoire was sequenced with immunoSEQ multiplex PCR; TCRdb's copy has only in-frame clones and lacks some. The table includes around 250,000 clones, 80% to 95% detected once. The receptor was isolated from an adult in good health. The sequenced sample was peripheral blood, obtained on day 0 of AZD1222 vaccination. The chain joins TRBV28 to TRBJ1-2; 7 bases agree with TRBD1. The chain's CDR3 is CASSLYHRGHYGYTF. DNA for the CDR3: TGTGCCAGCAGTTTATACCACAGGGGCCACTATGGCTACACCTTC.